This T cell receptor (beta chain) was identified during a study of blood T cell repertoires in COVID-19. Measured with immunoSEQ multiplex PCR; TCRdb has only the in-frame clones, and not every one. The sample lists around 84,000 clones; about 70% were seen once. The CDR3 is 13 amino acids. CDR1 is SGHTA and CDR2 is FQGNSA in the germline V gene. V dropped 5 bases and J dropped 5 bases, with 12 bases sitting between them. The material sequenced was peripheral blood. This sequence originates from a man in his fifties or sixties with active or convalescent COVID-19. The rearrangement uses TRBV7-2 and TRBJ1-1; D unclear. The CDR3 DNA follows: TGTGCCAGCAGCCGGACTCCTCAGACTGAAGCTTTCTTT. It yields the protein CASSRTPQTEAFF.